This T cell receptor beta chain was profiled in a study of neurological immune-mediated disorders. General observations from the study: Levels of TCR clonal expansion peaked in HTLV-1-associated myelopathy and reached their lowest in multiple sclerosis, under those of healthy controls.

The CDR3 has 17 amino acids. The V end was cut by 0 bases, the J end by 0 bases, with 15 bases between. Germline assignment: CDR1 DFQATT and CDR2 SNEGSKA (reference sequence). Comment on this clonotype: The antigen remains unidentified.

The time point was: technical triplicate 2. Synthesis of cDNA was carried out by template-switch 5'RACE. The reaction used 10-nucleotide random UMIs. TCRdb reprocessed the 5' RACE reads via MiXCR and lists one record per CDR3 protein. The data contain under 70,000 distinct CDR3 sequences, under 30% of them singletons. The chain uses TRBV20-1 and TRBJ2-1; D is possibly TRBD2 (6 bases). Input material: PBMCs. This receptor was obtained from a man aged 55-75 years with HTLV-1-associated myelopathy (HAM/TSP). CDR3 sequence (DNA): TGCAGTGCTAGAGATCTGGCGGGACCTAGCTCCTACAATGAGCAGTTCTTC. This gives the protein CSARDLAGPSSYNEQFF.